A selection of T cell receptor beta chains follows, all from one sample in a study of T cell repertoires in cytomegalovirus infection. One entry per CDR3 protein, called by TCRdb with MiXCR from the reads. The sample lists approximately 89,000 distinct CDR3 sequences, approximately 32% occurring once. Antigens of these TCRs are unknown. The input for sequencing was CD8+ T cells from cultured PBMCs, taken from culture after CMV antigen stimulation. These receptors were collected from a human donor in good health (CMV status not recorded). Some clones in this sample may be carry-over from other donors' samples. Each CDR3 is given with its conserved first and last residue. The order of the fields is CDR3 DNA, CDR3 protein, clone size, D gene, V gene, J gene. D genes are given only for firm matches. Only some rows state a clone size, as once, few, many or a class for expanded clones.

CDR3 DNA: TGTGCCATCAGCGACACGTGGGGTTTCTACAATGAGCAGTTCTTC
CDR3 protein: CAISDTWGFYNEQFF
clone size: .
D gene: .
V gene: TRBV10-3
J gene: TRBJ2-1

CDR3 DNA: TGTGCTAGTGGTTTGACGGGAGGAACTGAAGCTTTCTTT
CDR3 protein: CASGLTGGTEAFF
clone size: few
D gene: .
V gene: TRBV12-5
J gene: TRBJ1-1

CDR3 DNA: TGTGCCACCTTTCTACAGGGGGGAAATGAGCAGTTCTTC
CDR3 protein: CATFLQGGNEQFF
clone size: .
D gene: TRBD1
V gene: TRBV10-3
J gene: TRBJ2-1

CDR3 DNA: TGCGCCAGCAGCCCGGGTGTTGGCGGCGACGAGCAGTACTTC
CDR3 protein: CASSPGVGGDEQYF
clone size: .
D gene: .
V gene: TRBV5-1
J gene: TRBJ2-7

CDR3 DNA: TGCGCCAGCAGCTTATTACCCCACACTGAAGCTTTCTTT
CDR3 protein: CASSLLPHTEAFF
clone size: .
D gene: .
V gene: TRBV5-1
J gene: TRBJ1-1

CDR3 DNA: TGTGCCAGCAGCGTAGAAGGGGTGAGCAATTCACCCCTCCACTTT
CDR3 protein: CASSVEGVSNSPLHF
clone size: .
D gene: .
V gene: TRBV9
J gene: TRBJ1-6

CDR3 DNA: TGCAGTGCTAGGGGACTAGCGGGGGGGTGGTACAATGAGCAGTTCTTC
CDR3 protein: CSARGLAGGWYNEQFF
clone size: .
D gene: TRBD2
V gene: TRBV20-1
J gene: TRBJ2-1

CDR3 DNA: TGCAGCGTGGGGACCGCGTGGGACACAGATACGCAGTATTTT
CDR3 protein: CSVGTAWDTDTQYF
clone size: .
D gene: .
V gene: TRBV29-1
J gene: TRBJ2-3

CDR3 DNA: TGTGCCAGCAGAAGGCGCGCCCTAGGGGGTAGCAATCAGCCCCAGCATTTT
CDR3 protein: CASRRRALGGSNQPQHF
clone size: .
D gene: .
V gene: TRBV6-5
J gene: TRBJ1-5

CDR3 DNA: TGTGCCAGCACGGGGGCAGGGTACTACAATGAGCAGTTCTTC
CDR3 protein: CASTGAGYYNEQFF
clone size: few
D gene: .
V gene: TRBV2
J gene: TRBJ2-1

CDR3 DNA: TGTGCCAGCAGTTCAGGTGACAGGGAGGGCTATGGCTACACCTTC
CDR3 protein: CASSSGDREGYGYTF
clone size: many
D gene: TRBD1
V gene: TRBV7-9
J gene: TRBJ1-2

CDR3 DNA: TGTGCCAGCAGTTTATTGACAGGGGGCTTAGAGACCCAGTACTTC
CDR3 protein: CASSLLTGGLETQYF
clone size: .
D gene: TRBD1
V gene: TRBV27
J gene: TRBJ2-5

CDR3 DNA: TGTGCCAGCAGCCAAACTAGCGGGTACAATGAGCAGTTCTTC
CDR3 protein: CASSQTSGYNEQFF
clone size: .
D gene: TRBD2
V gene: TRBV3-1
J gene: TRBJ2-1

CDR3 DNA: TGTGCCATCAGTGAGCGGGACAGGGCCACTGAAGCTTTCTTT
CDR3 protein: CAISERDRATEAFF
clone size: .
D gene: TRBD1
V gene: TRBV10-3
J gene: TRBJ1-1

CDR3 DNA: TGCAGTGCTAGGGGAGCACAGGGGCCTCCGCTGTACGAGCAGTACTTC
CDR3 protein: CSARGAQGPPLYEQYF
clone size: .
D gene: TRBD1
V gene: TRBV20-1
J gene: TRBJ2-7

CDR3 DNA: TGTGCCAGCAGCGGAGGCCGGGAATACACTGAAGCTTTCTTT
CDR3 protein: CASSGGREYTEAFF
clone size: few
D gene: .
V gene: TRBV7-9
J gene: TRBJ1-1

CDR3 DNA: TGTGCCAGCGGTCCCCAGGGGACCGCGAGCAATCAGCCCCAGCATTTT
CDR3 protein: CASGPQGTASNQPQHF
clone size: few
D gene: .
V gene: TRBV6-5
J gene: TRBJ1-5

CDR3 DNA: TGTGCCAGCACCCCCGTCGGCCTGACTGAAGCTTTCTTT
CDR3 protein: CASTPVGLTEAFF
clone size: .
D gene: .
V gene: TRBV25-1
J gene: TRBJ1-1

CDR3 DNA: TGTGCCAGCAGCTTGGAGGGACTAGTTATTGAGCAGTTCTTC
CDR3 protein: CASSLEGLVIEQFF
clone size: .
D gene: TRBD2
V gene: TRBV5-3
J gene: TRBJ2-1

CDR3 DNA: TGTGCCAGTAGTAAAGCCCCAGGGCGGCAGCCCCAGCATTTT
CDR3 protein: CASSKAPGRQPQHF
clone size: .
D gene: .
V gene: TRBV19
J gene: TRBJ1-5

CDR3 DNA: TGTGCCAGCAGTTACGACAGCTCGGACGAAAAACTGTTTTTT
CDR3 protein: CASSYDSSDEKLFF
clone size: .
D gene: .
V gene: TRBV6-5
J gene: TRBJ1-4

CDR3 DNA: TGTGCCAGCAGCCAAGATCTATACAATGAGCAGTTCTTC
CDR3 protein: CASSQDLYNEQFF
clone size: few
D gene: .
V gene: TRBV4-2
J gene: TRBJ2-1

CDR3 DNA: TGTGCCAGTAGTATCGTCGAGGGTAGCGAGCAGTACTTC
CDR3 protein: CASSIVEGSEQYF
clone size: many
D gene: .
V gene: TRBV19
J gene: TRBJ2-7

CDR3 DNA: TGTGCCAGCAGCCCTCCGGACAGGGACTACGAGCAGTACTTC
CDR3 protein: CASSPPDRDYEQYF
clone size: few
D gene: TRBD1
V gene: TRBV11-1
J gene: TRBJ2-7

CDR3 DNA: TGTGCCAGCAGTACTTACAGGGGATCGGGCTACGAGCAGTACTTC
CDR3 protein: CASSTYRGSGYEQYF
clone size: many
D gene: TRBD1
V gene: TRBV27
J gene: TRBJ2-7

CDR3 DNA: TGCGCCAGCAGCCAAGGATTCTGGCAGTTCTACGAGCAGTACTTC
CDR3 protein: CASSQGFWQFYEQYF
clone size: .
D gene: .
V gene: TRBV4-1
J gene: TRBJ2-7

CDR3 DNA: TGTGCCAGCAGCTCAAGCCCTAATGAAAAACTGTTTTTT
CDR3 protein: CASSSSPNEKLFF
clone size: .
D gene: .
V gene: TRBV12-3/TRBV12-4
J gene: TRBJ1-4

CDR3 DNA: TGTGCCAGCAGCTCGAACCCGAGCTCTGGAAACACCATATATTTT
CDR3 protein: CASSSNPSSGNTIYF
clone size: few
D gene: .
V gene: TRBV5-5
J gene: TRBJ1-3

CDR3 DNA: TGTGCCAGCAGCCAAGATTGGGATAGCGGGGGCCAAGAGACCCAGTACTTC
CDR3 protein: CASSQDWDSGGQETQYF
clone size: many
D gene: TRBD2
V gene: TRBV3-1
J gene: TRBJ2-5

CDR3 DNA: TGTGCCAGCAGCCTCTTGGGGGGGGATGAGAATCAGCCCCAGCATTTT
CDR3 protein: CASSLLGGDENQPQHF
clone size: medium-sized
D gene: .
V gene: TRBV4-2
J gene: TRBJ1-5

CDR3 DNA: TGTGCCAGCAGCTTAGAGGAGGGTGGCCAGCCCCAGCATTTT
CDR3 protein: CASSLEEGGQPQHF
clone size: .
D gene: .
V gene: TRBV7-9
J gene: TRBJ1-5

CDR3 DNA: TGTGCCAGCAGTCTTACAGGGATCGCAGATACGCAGTATTTT
CDR3 protein: CASSLTGIADTQYF
clone size: many
D gene: .
V gene: TRBV28
J gene: TRBJ2-3

CDR3 DNA: TGTGCCACCAGCAGGGTCCCGTCGGGTATCGGAGCTGAAAAACTGTTTTTT
CDR3 protein: CATSRVPSGIGAEKLFF
clone size: .
D gene: .
V gene: TRBV15
J gene: TRBJ1-4

CDR3 DNA: TGTGCTAGTGCTTTGCGGGGGAGTGAAGCTTTCTTT
CDR3 protein: CASALRGSEAFF
clone size: .
D gene: .
V gene: TRBV12-5
J gene: TRBJ1-1

CDR3 DNA: TGTGCCAGCAGCCTGGCGACTCTCACAGATACGCAGTATTTT
CDR3 protein: CASSLATLTDTQYF
clone size: .
D gene: .
V gene: TRBV6-5
J gene: TRBJ2-3

CDR3 DNA: TGTGCCAGCAGCCAAGCGGTGGGGAATGAGCAGTTCTTC
CDR3 protein: CASSQAVGNEQFF
clone size: .
D gene: .
V gene: TRBV14
J gene: TRBJ2-1

CDR3 DNA: TGTGCCAGCAGCTCGGACTTCTACGAGCAGTACTTC
CDR3 protein: CASSSDFYEQYF
clone size: few
D gene: .
V gene: TRBV5-6
J gene: TRBJ2-7

CDR3 DNA: TGTGCCAGCAGCTTAATACCGACTAGCGGGGGTCTCAATGAGCAGTTCTTC
CDR3 protein: CASSLIPTSGGLNEQFF
clone size: few
D gene: TRBD2
V gene: TRBV7-6
J gene: TRBJ2-1

CDR3 DNA: TGCGCCAGCTTGCGTAGCGGGGGATCTCGGGGCACCGGGGAGCTGTTTTTT
CDR3 protein: CASLRSGGSRGTGELFF
clone size: .
D gene: TRBD2
V gene: TRBV5-1
J gene: TRBJ2-2

CDR3 DNA: TGTGCCAGCAGCCTCACCCAGGGTCCCGGGGAGCTGTTTTTT
CDR3 protein: CASSLTQGPGELFF
clone size: .
D gene: .
V gene: TRBV6-5
J gene: TRBJ2-2

CDR3 DNA: TGTGCCAGCAGGCTAGCGGGGGCTCACTACGAGCAGTACTTC
CDR3 protein: CASRLAGAHYEQYF
clone size: many
D gene: TRBD2
V gene: TRBV7-9
J gene: TRBJ2-7

CDR3 DNA: TGTGCCAGCAGTACCACCAGGGGGCCGAACACCGGGGAGCTGTTTTTT
CDR3 protein: CASSTTRGPNTGELFF
clone size: few
D gene: TRBD1
V gene: TRBV6-1
J gene: TRBJ2-2

CDR3 DNA: TGTGCCAGCAGTGCGTTAAGACAGGGGAGCTCCTACGAGCAGTACTTC
CDR3 protein: CASSALRQGSSYEQYF
clone size: once
D gene: TRBD1
V gene: TRBV6-8
J gene: TRBJ2-7

CDR3 DNA: TGCAGTGCTAGAACCGGGGTTTTTGTAGGGGTAAATCAGCCCCAGCATTTT
CDR3 protein: CSARTGVFVGVNQPQHF
clone size: .
D gene: .
V gene: TRBV20-1
J gene: TRBJ1-5

CDR3 DNA: TGTGCCAGCAGCCTAGGACAGGGGGCCATCAATGAGCAGTTCTTC
CDR3 protein: CASSLGQGAINEQFF
clone size: .
D gene: TRBD1
V gene: TRBV11-2
J gene: TRBJ2-1

CDR3 DNA: TGTGCCAGCAGTTACTTGACAGGGGGCTTTCGCTACACCTTC
CDR3 protein: CASSYLTGGFRYTF
clone size: .
D gene: TRBD1
V gene: TRBV6-5
J gene: TRBJ1-2

CDR3 DNA: TGTGCCAGCAGCCTGGGGACAGGGAAGAGCGAGCAGTACTTC
CDR3 protein: CASSLGTGKSEQYF
clone size: few
D gene: TRBD1
V gene: TRBV9
J gene: TRBJ2-7

CDR3 DNA: TGTGCCAGCAGCTACCGGGGGGGGGGTCAGCCCCAGCATTTT
CDR3 protein: CASSYRGGGQPQHF
clone size: .
D gene: .
V gene: TRBV7-2
J gene: TRBJ1-5

CDR3 DNA: TGTGCCAGCAGGGGTTTCCCGGGTAACACTGAAGCTTTCTTT
CDR3 protein: CASRGFPGNTEAFF
clone size: .
D gene: .
V gene: TRBV2
J gene: TRBJ1-1

CDR3 DNA: TGTGCCAGCAGTTCTTCCCTCTCCTACGAGCAGTACTTC
CDR3 protein: CASSSSLSYEQYF
clone size: few
D gene: .
V gene: TRBV27
J gene: TRBJ2-7

CDR3 DNA: TGTGCCAGCAGCTTAGGATGGGATGCAGATACGCAGTATTTT
CDR3 protein: CASSLGWDADTQYF
clone size: .
D gene: .
V gene: TRBV11-2
J gene: TRBJ2-3

CDR3 DNA: TGTGCCATCAGGTTATTAGACAATGAGCAGTTCTTC
CDR3 protein: CAIRLLDNEQFF
clone size: .
D gene: .
V gene: TRBV2
J gene: TRBJ2-1

CDR3 DNA: TGCGCCAGCAGCGTTCAGGGGGACGTCCTGACTTTC
CDR3 protein: CASSVQGDVLTF
clone size: many
D gene: TRBD1
V gene: TRBV4-1
J gene: TRBJ2-6

CDR3 DNA: TGTGCCAGCAGTTACCTAGGGACGGACGCTGGCTGCACCTTC
CDR3 protein: CASSYLGTDAGCTF
clone size: few
D gene: .
V gene: TRBV6-5
J gene: TRBJ1-2

CDR3 DNA: TGTGCCAGCAGTGACTCCCCACAGGGTACTGAAGCTTTCTTT
CDR3 protein: CASSDSPQGTEAFF
clone size: .
D gene: .
V gene: TRBV6-1
J gene: TRBJ1-1

CDR3 DNA: TGTGCCAGCAGCCCGGAGGCAACTCAAGAGACCCAGTACTTC
CDR3 protein: CASSPEATQETQYF
clone size: .
D gene: .
V gene: TRBV5-6
J gene: TRBJ2-5

CDR3 DNA: TGTGCCAGCAGTTACCAGGGGGCGATGGGAGATACGCAGTATTTT
CDR3 protein: CASSYQGAMGDTQYF
clone size: .
D gene: TRBD1
V gene: TRBV6-5
J gene: TRBJ2-3

CDR3 DNA: TGTGCCAGCAGCCGCCGACAGGGGGCAGGACGGTTCAATGAGCAGTTCTTC
CDR3 protein: CASSRRQGAGRFNEQFF
clone size: .
D gene: TRBD1
V gene: TRBV7-2
J gene: TRBJ2-1

CDR3 DNA: TGTGCCAGCAGCCGGACAGGGCTCTCCTACGAGCAGTACTTC
CDR3 protein: CASSRTGLSYEQYF
clone size: .
D gene: TRBD1
V gene: TRBV6-8
J gene: TRBJ2-7

CDR3 DNA: TGTGCCAGTAGTCCTTGGACAGGTGGGGCCTACGAGCAGTACTTC
CDR3 protein: CASSPWTGGAYEQYF
clone size: few
D gene: TRBD1
V gene: TRBV19
J gene: TRBJ2-7